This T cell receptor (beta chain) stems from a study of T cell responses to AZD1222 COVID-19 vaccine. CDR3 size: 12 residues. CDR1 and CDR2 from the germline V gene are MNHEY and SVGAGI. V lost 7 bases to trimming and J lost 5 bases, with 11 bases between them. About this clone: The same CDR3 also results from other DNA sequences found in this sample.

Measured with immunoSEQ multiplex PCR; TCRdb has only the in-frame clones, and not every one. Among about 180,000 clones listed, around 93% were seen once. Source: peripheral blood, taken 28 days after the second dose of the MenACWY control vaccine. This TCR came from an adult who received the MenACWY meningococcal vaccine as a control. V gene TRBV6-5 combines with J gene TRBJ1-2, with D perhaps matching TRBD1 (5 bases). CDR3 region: CASTLGGYGYTF. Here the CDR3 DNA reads TGTGCCAGCACCCTCGGGGGGTATGGCTACACCTTC.